These T cell receptor beta chains were read from a single sample in a study of cytomegalovirus exposure and HLA in healthy donors. TCRdb's copy holds only in-frame clones and misses some; the assay was immunoSEQ multiplex PCR. This sample has around 100,000 clones, with 65% found just once. The sample comprised PBMCs. Every receptor here comes from a man aged 25 to 40 in good health and CMV-seropositive. Each CDR3 is given with its conserved first and last residue. The D gene is left open where the match is weak. The size entry is marked missing in some rows and otherwise reads once, few, many or a size class.

J,D,length,size,V,CDR3,DNA
TRBJ2-7,-,15,-,TRBV6-1,CASSGQPGKSYEQYF,TGTGCCAGCAGTGGCCAACCGGGAAAATCCTACGAGCAGTACTTC
TRBJ1-3,TRBD1,14,-,TRBV2,CASSATGSGNTIYF,TGTGCCAGCAGTGCGACAGGGAGCGGAAACACCATATATTTT
TRBJ2-3,-,16,-,TRBV10-2,CASSDPGGPSTDTQYF,TGCGCCAGCAGTGATCCGGGGGGCCCCAGCACAGATACGCAGTATTTT
TRBJ1-6,-,14,-,TRBV27,CASSLGQGFSPLHF,TGTGCCAGCAGTTTAGGTCAGGGGTTTTCACCCCTCCACTTT
TRBJ2-3,TRBD2,15,few,TRBV7-8,CASSLGTTGTDTQYF,TGTGCCAGCAGTTTAGGGACTACGGGCACAGATACGCAGTATTTT
TRBJ2-2,-,12,-,TRBV29-1,CSVGATPWELFF,TGCAGCGTTGGGGCCACGCCGTGGGAGCTGTTTTTT
TRBJ2-5,-,14,-,TRBV5-1,CASRVLASQETQYF,TGCGCCAGCAGGGTTCTAGCGTCCCAAGAGACCCAGTACTTC
TRBJ2-1,TRBD2,14,-,TRBV2,CASKRGGPYNEQFF,TGTGCCAGCAAGCGGGGGGGCCCCTACAATGAGCAGTTCTTC
TRBJ1-1,-,12,-,TRBV10-3,CAIKGGVDEAFF,TGTGCCATCAAGGGAGGGGTGGATGAAGCTTTCTTT
TRBJ2-5,-,12,-,TRBV2,CASREVGETQYF,TGTGCCAGCAGGGAGGTAGGAGAGACCCAGTACTTC
TRBJ2-1,-,12,-,TRBV13,CASSGRGNEQFF,TGTGCCAGCAGCGGCAGGGGTAATGAGCAGTTCTTC
TRBJ2-3,-,12,-,TRBV10-3,CAISELTDTQYF,TGTGCCATCAGTGAGCTAACAGATACGCAGTATTTT
TRBJ1-3,-,14,-,TRBV4-2,CASSQGLSGNTIYF,TGTGCCAGCAGCCAGGGACTTTCTGGAAACACCATATATTTT
TRBJ1-2,TRBD1,15,-,TRBV9,CASSLRTGDNYGYTF,TGTGCCAGCAGCCTCAGGACAGGGGATAACTATGGCTACACCTTC
TRBJ2-3,TRBD2,17,-,TRBV7-2,CASSLMTSGGGTDTQYF,TGTGCCAGCAGCTTAATGACTAGCGGGGGTGGAACAGATACGCAGTATTTT
TRBJ1-6,TRBD1,15,-,TRBV10-3,CAISELGQGDSPLHF,TGTGCCATCAGTGAGTTAGGACAGGGGGATTCACCCCTCCACTTT
TRBJ2-7,-,11,few,TRBV5-4,CASSRYYEQYF,TGTGCCAGCAGCCGATACTACGAGCAGTACTTC
TRBJ2-7,-,14,-,TRBV5-1,CASSLGTDFYEQYF,TGCGCCAGCAGCTTGGGGACAGACTTCTACGAGCAGTACTTC
TRBJ2-3,TRBD1,16,few,TRBV7-9,CASSPGDREGTDTQYF,TGTGCCAGCAGCCCGGGGGACAGGGAAGGCACAGATACGCAGTATTTT
TRBJ2-3,-,13,few,TRBV7-2,CASSRTSTDTQYF,TGTGCCAGCAGCCGGACAAGCACAGATACGCAGTATTTT
TRBJ2-1,TRBD2,16,-,TRBV27,CASSSLSGGPDNEQFF,TGTGCCAGCAGCTCTCTTAGCGGGGGGCCCGACAATGAGCAGTTCTTC
TRBJ2-7,TRBD1,15,few,TRBV23-1,CASSQGTGGCEEQYF,TGCGCCAGCAGTCAAGGGACAGGGGGGTGTGAAGAGCAGTACTTC
TRBJ1-2,-,13,-,TRBV6-1,CASRGGANYGYTF,TGTGCCAGCCGAGGGGGAGCTAACTATGGCTACACCTTC
TRBJ2-1,TRBD2,15,-,TRBV9,CASSSTSGGGNEQFF,TGTGCCAGCTCCTCGACTAGCGGGGGAGGCAATGAGCAGTTCTTC
TRBJ2-1,-,14,-,TRBV14,CASSLGQFDNEQFF,TGTGCCAGCAGCCTCGGACAGTTCGACAATGAGCAGTTCTTC
TRBJ2-5,-,15,-,TRBV6-5,CASSYSGTVQETQYF,TGTGCCAGCAGTTACTCGGGGACTGTACAAGAGACCCAGTACTTC